This is a list of T cell receptor beta chains from one sample in a study of vaccination and CD4 T cells after COVID-19. The antigens of these receptors remain unknown. Via MiXCR, TCRdb re-called the PCR reads, giving one row per CDR3 protein. The profile covers about 1,900 distinct CDR3 sequences, with roughly 63% appearing a single time and about 52% taken by the ten largest. The sample here was CD4+ T cells from blood, cultured in vitro, taken after SARS-CoV-2 vaccination. All receptors derive from a human donor who had recovered from COVID-19. CDR3s include the opening cysteine and the closing phenylalanine or tryptophan. The order of the fields is D gene, V gene, J gene, clone size, CDR3 DNA, CDR3 protein. A D gene is named only where the DNA matches it firmly. Size is omitted from some rows. Given values are once, few, many or a class for expanded clones.

TRBD2	TRBV20-1	TRBJ2-3	.	TGCAGTGCTAGAGTCGGCGGGGGGGGAACTAGCACAGATACGCAGTATTTT	CSARVGGGGTSTDTQYF
.	TRBV20-1	TRBJ2-1	few	TGCAGTGCTGGCCCACAGGGAGCAGCCTACAATGAGCAGTTCTTC	CSAGPQGAAYNEQFF
.	TRBV19	TRBJ1-6	.	TGTGCCAGTAGCTCGGACTCTACACCCCTCCACTTT	CASSSDSTPLHF
.	TRBV20-1	TRBJ2-3	.	TGCAGTGCTAGAGGAACAGTGACCACAGATACGCAGTATTTT	CSARGTVTTDTQYF
.	TRBV29-1	TRBJ2-5	once	TGCAGCGTTGACAGCCGAGGAGAGACCCAGTACTTC	CSVDSRGETQYF
.	TRBV6-5	TRBJ1-6	few	TGTGCCAGCAGTTACTCACAGGGCTCCTCCTATAATTCACCCCTCCACTTT	CASSYSQGSSYNSPLHF
TRBD1	TRBV7-2	TRBJ2-1	.	TGTGCCAGCAGCTTAGGGACAGGCAGCAATGAGCAGTTCTTC	CASSLGTGSNEQFF
.	TRBV7-9	TRBJ2-1	.	TGTGCGTGTGGTAATGAGCAGTTCTTC	CACGNEQFF
.	TRBV15	TRBJ1-6	.	TGTGCCACCAGCAGAGATTATCTAGGGCAGATTAATTCACCCCTCCACTTT	CATSRDYLGQINSPLHF
.	TRBV7-9	TRBJ1-1	few	TGTGCCAGCAGCTTATTGGCCCGGGACACCGTTGAGAACACTGAAGCTTTCTTT	CASSLLARDTVENTEAFF
.	TRBV20-1	TRBJ1-4	.	TGCAGTGGGCAGCGGGGGTTGGGTGAAAAACTGTTTTTT	CSGQRGLGEKLFF
.	TRBV20-1	TRBJ1-1	.	TGCAGCTACCATACAGGGATTGAAGCTTTCTTT	CSYHTGIEAFF
.	TRBV2	TRBJ2-1	.	TGTGCCAGCAGTGTAGGGGGGCAAGCCTACAATGAGCAGTTCTTC	CASSVGGQAYNEQFF
.	TRBV7-3	TRBJ1-6	few	TGTGCCAGCAGCTTACTTACAAATTCACCCCTCCACTTT	CASSLLTNSPLHF
.	TRBV20-1	TRBJ2-3	.	TGCAGTGCTAAAACAGGGATAGATACGCAGTATTTT	CSAKTGIDTQYF
.	TRBV20-1	TRBJ1-1	few	TGCAGTGCTAGTAAAACGAACACTGAAGCTTTCTTT	CSASKTNTEAFF
TRBD2	TRBV15	TRBJ2-1	.	TGTGCCACCAGCAGAGATGGCGGGAGGGCTGAGCAGTTCTTC	CATSRDGGRAEQFF
TRBD1	TRBV7-8	TRBJ2-5	large	TGTGCCAGCAGCTTTGACAGGGCTCAAGAGACCCAGTACTTC	CASSFDRAQETQYF
.	TRBV20-1	TRBJ1-1	few	TGCAGTGCTAAAGTAGCCGGGGGCACTGAAGCTTTCTTT	CSAKVAGGTEAFF
TRBD2	TRBV27	TRBJ2-5	.	TGTGCCAGCAGTCCCCGCCGTGACAGCGGGGGGGCGGAGACCCAGTACTTC	CASSPRRDSGGAETQYF
TRBD1	TRBV6-2/TRBV6-3	TRBJ1-2	.	TGTGCCAGCAGGCCGGACAGGGGTGATGGCTACACCTTC	CASRPDRGDGYTF
TRBD1	TRBV6-4	TRBJ2-3	once	TGTGCCAGCAGTGACGGACAGGGGGCAGATACGCAGTATTTT	CASSDGQGADTQYF
.	TRBV24-1	TRBJ2-5	.	TGTGCCACCAGTGATCCCGGGGAATACCAAGAGACCCAGTACTTC	CATSDPGEYQETQYF
.	TRBV20-1	TRBJ1-6	.	TGCAGTGCTACGGACCGAGTTCTTTATAATTCACCCCTCCACTTT	CSATDRVLYNSPLHF
TRBD1	TRBV29-1	TRBJ1-2	.	TGCAGGACAGGGGGGGGCGGCTACACCTTC	CRTGGGGYTF
TRBD2	TRBV20-1	TRBJ2-3	.	TGCAGTGCTAGAGATGGGGCGGGAGCAGACACAGATACGCAGTATTTT	CSARDGAGADTDTQYF